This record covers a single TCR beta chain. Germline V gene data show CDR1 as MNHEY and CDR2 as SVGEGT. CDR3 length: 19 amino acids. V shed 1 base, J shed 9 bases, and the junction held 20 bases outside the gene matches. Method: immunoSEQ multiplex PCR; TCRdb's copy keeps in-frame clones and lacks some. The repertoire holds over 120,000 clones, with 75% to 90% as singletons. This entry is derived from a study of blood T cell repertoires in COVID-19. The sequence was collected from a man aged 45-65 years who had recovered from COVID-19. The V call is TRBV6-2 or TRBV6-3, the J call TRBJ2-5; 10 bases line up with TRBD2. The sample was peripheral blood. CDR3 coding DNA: TGTGCCAGCAGTTACTTCCCCCCCAGCGGGGGGGCCGGTGGCGGTTCCCAGTACTTC. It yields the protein CASSYFPPSGGAGGGSQYF.